These 9 T cell receptor beta chains share one sample of origin, sequenced in a study of blood T cell repertoires in COVID-19. The method was immunoSEQ multiplex PCR; TCRdb's version includes in-frame clones alone and lacks a portion of them. Here the sample spans 70,000 to 90,000 clones, roughly 87% being singletons. The sequencing input was peripheral blood. The source of these receptors is a man aged 50 to 59 with acute or convalescent COVID-19.

This chain uses TRBV5-1 with TRBJ2-1; D unclear. The CDR3 loop spans 15 amino acids. V lost 0 bases to trimming and J lost 4 bases, with 11 bases between them. Per the germline V gene, CDR1 is SGHRS and CDR2 is YFSETQ. The CDR3 nucleotides read TGCGCCAGCAGCTTGGGGGCAACGAATTACAATGAGCAGTTCTTC. Its translation is CASSLGATNYNEQFF. The variable domain in full, completed from reference TRBV5-1 and TRBJ2-1, reads KAGVTQTPRYLIKTRGQQVTLSCSPISGHRSVSWYQQTPGQGLQFLFEYFSETQRNKGNFPGRFSGRQFSNSRSEMNVSTLELGDSALYLCASSLGATNYNEQFFGPGTRLTVL.

This chain connects TRBV7-9 to TRBJ1-1, with a tentative D call TRBD1 (5 bases). Looked up from germline, CDR1 is SEHNR and CDR2 is FQNEAQ (reference sequence). V was trimmed by 5 bases and J by 8 bases, leaving 9 bases between them. The length of the CDR3 is 11 residues. CDR3 in amino acids: CASSIWTEAFF. The CDR3 coding sequence is TGTGCCAGCAGCATCTGGACAGAAGCTTTCTTT.

The chain is built from TRBV11-2 and TRBJ1-1; tentative D call: TRBD1 (5 bases). Germline V gene lookup returns CDR1 SGHAT and CDR2 FQNNGV. CDR3 length: 14 residues. Trimming removed 5 bases at V and 1 base at J, with 11 bases between. CDR3 residues: CASSVRVENTEAFF. CDR3 in DNA: TGTGCCAGCAGCGTCAGGGTGGAGAACACTGAAGCTTTCTTT. Complete variable domain (other parts from reference TRBV11-2 and TRBJ1-1): EAGVAQSPRYKIIEKRQSVAFWCNPISGHATLYWYQQILGQGPKLLIQFQNNGVVDDSQLPKDRFSAERLKGVDSTLKIQPAKLEDSAVYLCASSVRVENTEAFFGQGTRLTVV.

CDR3 sequence reads: CASSLAWRQGGYGYTF. The CDR3 coding sequence is TGTGCCAGCAGCTTAGCATGGCGACAGGGTGGCTATGGCTACACCTTC. This sequence joins TRBV13 and TRBJ1-2; TRBD1 matches at 7 bases. The trim removed 1 base at V and 4 bases at J, leaving 9 bases unmatched. From germline, CDR1 is PRHDT and CDR2 FYEKMQ (reference sequence). The CDR3 is made up of 16 amino acids. Drawing the rest from reference TRBV13 and TRBJ1-2, the complete variable domain is AAGVIQSPRHLIKEKRETATLKCYPIPRHDTVYWYQQGPGQDPQFLISFYEKMQSDKGSIPDRFSAQQFSDYHSELNMSSLELGDSALYFCASSLAWRQGGYGYTFGSGTRLTVV.

This clone was recorded only once. The chain carries TRBV7-9 and TRBJ2-2; 10 nucleotides line up with TRBD2. With 5 bases clipped from V and 6 bases from J, the junction kept 9 bases outside the gene matches. The CDR3 has 16 residues. From germline, CDR1 is SEHNR and CDR2 FQNEAQ (reference sequence). CDR3 sequence (DNA): TGTGCCAGCAGCCCCCCTAGCGGGGGACCACCCGGGGAGCTGTTTTTT. Its protein product is CASSPPSGGPPGELFF.

The chain has TRBV20-1 and TRBJ1-5; possibly TRBD1 for D (5 bases). V was clipped by 3 bases and J by 4 bases, with 16 bases between them. This CDR3 comprises 15 residues. Germline V gene lookup returns CDR1 DFQATT and CDR2 SNEGSKA (reference sequence). The CDR3 nucleotides are TGCAGTGCTAGTGACAGCGGGATAGGAAATCAGCCCCAGCATTTT. Translation: CSASDSGIGNQPQHF.

This clone was found many times. This chain uses TRBV5-1 with TRBJ2-7; possibly TRBD1 for D (6 bases). Trimming took 6 bases from V and 3 from J, leaving 22 bases between them. Germline values: CDR1 SGHRS, CDR2 YFSETQ. CDR3 length equals 16 residues. This CDR3 reads CASTLVSPTGVYEQYF. The DNA for the CDR3 is TGCGCCAGCACCCTGGTATCGCCGACAGGAGTCTACGAGCAGTACTTC.

This chain joins TRBV10-3 and TRBJ1-2; 12 bases are a match to TRBD1. V dropped 3 bases and J dropped 5; count of bases not matched to a gene: 7. This CDR3 contains 16 residues. CDR1 and CDR2 (germline): ENHRY, SYGVKD. The CDR3, as DNA: TGTGCCATCAGTGACCCGGGACAGGGGGCGGGGTATGGCTACACCTTC. Its translation: CAISDPGQGAGYGYTF.

The chain is built from TRBV9 and TRBJ1-4; 7 bases agree with TRBD1. In germline, CDR1 is SGDLS, CDR2 YYNGEE. With 4 bases clipped from V and 1 base from J, the junction kept 4 bases outside the gene matches. The length of the CDR3 is 15 residues. CDR3 amino acids: CASSPRQGTNEKLFF. The CDR3 DNA follows: TGTGCCAGCAGCCCCCGACAGGGAACTAATGAAAAACTGTTTTTT.